This T cell receptor beta chain was profiled in a study of beta chain features in type 1 diabetes. A note on this clone: Its antigen is not known.

The whole isolated RNA underwent reverse transcription, so sequencing captured expressed TCRB transcripts. TCRdb's table, derived via immunoSEQ multiplex PCR, lists solely in-frame clones and lacks some. The repertoire has 810,000 or so clones, about a sixth of them found once; the top ten carry around 0.02%. CD45RO/CCR7/CD25/CD127/CD95/CD27 sorting isolated CD4+ naive, central memory, regulatory and stem cell-like memory cells. Study results and caveats: For cells with high TCR expression, cDNA sequencing could yield over-representation.

Trimming removed 9 bases from V and 0 bases from J, with 17 bases in between. CDR1 is LNHDA, CDR2 SQIVND, per germline (reference sequence). This CDR3 region has 15 residues. J is TRBJ1-1 and V is TRBV19; D is undetermined. The source of this sequence is a woman between 18 and 29 years old in good health. Sequenced: naive CD4+ T cells from blood. CDR3 bases: TGTGCCAGACATAGCGGCATTTGCTTGAACACTGAAGCTTTCTTT. Translated, it gives CARHSGICLNTEAFF.